The T cell receptor (beta chain) under discussion was sequenced for a study of shared T cell receptors in the human thymus. V lost 2 bases and J 7 bases, leaving 18 bases between the germline ends. CDR1 MDHEN and CDR2 SYDVKM come from the germline V gene. This CDR3 contains 16 residues. The method was immunoSEQ multiplex PCR; TCRdb's version includes in-frame clones alone and lacks a portion of them. There are hundreds of thousands of clones in the sample; around 87% occur only once, and under 0.01% lies in the top ten. The same specimen was also included in a second study, on human thymus T cells.

Sequenced material: thymocytes. The clonotype comes from a boy younger than two with a congenital heart defect. The chain joins TRBV28 to TRBJ2-1; maybe TRBD2 (6 bases). CDR3 sequence reads: CASSLVPEDGTNEQFF. CDR3 DNA: TGTGCCAGCAGTTTAGTCCCAGAGGACGGGACTAATGAGCAGTTCTTC.